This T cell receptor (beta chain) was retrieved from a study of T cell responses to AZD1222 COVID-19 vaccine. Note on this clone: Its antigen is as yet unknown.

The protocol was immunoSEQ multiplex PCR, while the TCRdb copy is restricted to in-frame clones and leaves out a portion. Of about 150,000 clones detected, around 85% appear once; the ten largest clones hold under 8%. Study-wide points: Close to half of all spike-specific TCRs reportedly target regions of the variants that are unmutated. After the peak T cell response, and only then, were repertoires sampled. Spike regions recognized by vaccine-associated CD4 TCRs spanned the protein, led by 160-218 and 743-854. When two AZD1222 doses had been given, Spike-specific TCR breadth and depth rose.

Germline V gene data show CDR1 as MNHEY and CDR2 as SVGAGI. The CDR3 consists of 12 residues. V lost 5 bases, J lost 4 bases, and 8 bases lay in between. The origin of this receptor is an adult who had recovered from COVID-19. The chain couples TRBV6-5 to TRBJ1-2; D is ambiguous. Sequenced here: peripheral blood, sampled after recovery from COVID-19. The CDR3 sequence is CASSRTAYGYTF. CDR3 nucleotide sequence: TGTGCCAGCAGTCGGACGGCCTATGGCTACACCTTC.